This T cell receptor (beta chain) appears in the sequencing data of a study of blood T cell repertoires in COVID-19. The repertoire was sequenced with immunoSEQ multiplex PCR; TCRdb's copy has only in-frame clones and lacks some. The repertoire holds over 450,000 clones, with 70% to 90% as singletons. Germline CDR1 is MNHEY and CDR2 is SVGAGI. CDR3 length: 14 residues. After removal of 3 bases from V and 4 bases from J, the junction contained 3 bases not matched to a gene. This TCR was sampled from a woman between 45 and 65 years old with COVID-19, enrolled during active disease. The material sequenced was peripheral blood. This chain uses TRBV6-5 with TRBJ1-3; 7 nucleotides line up with TRBD1. CDR3 nucleotides: TGTGCCAGCAGTTATTTGACAGGGGGAAACACCATATATTTT. This encodes CASSYLTGGNTIYF.